This entry lists 13 T cell receptor beta chains sequenced from one sample in a study of vaccination effects on CD4 cells after COVID-19. Repertoires were generated with immunoSEQ multiplex PCR, while TCRdb's copy carries only in-frame clones and drops some. The sample includes about 22,000 clones, approximately 72% of them seen just once. What these receptors recognize is not known. Antigen-specific CD4+ T cell clonotypes were called by their expansion after viral peptide-pool culture in ViraFEST. The culture ran for approximately 9 days before CD4+ T cells were isolated. BNT162b2 vaccine or mRNA-1273 vaccine was given to participants in two doses. The sequences come from CD4+ T cells from PBMCs cultured with HCoV-NL63 spike peptides, collected after COVID-19 vaccination. Receptor source: a human donor who received a COVID-19 vaccine.

This chain links TRBV29-1 with TRBJ1-5; D remains unclear. CDR1 is SQVTM, CDR2 ANQGSEA, per germline. The CDR3 runs 13 residues. V dropped 4 bases and J dropped 0 bases, with 7 bases sitting between them. The CDR3 region is CSVVGNSNQPQHF. CDR3 nucleotides: TGCAGCGTTGTAGGCAATAGCAATCAGCCCCAGCATTTT.

J is TRBJ2-7 and V is TRBV5-1; 8 nucleotides align to TRBD2. Germline V gives CDR1 SGHRS, CDR2 YFSETQ. The V and J ends lost 3 bases and 4 bases, in that order; junction bases with no gene match: 12. The CDR3 extends over 16 amino acids. The CDR3 loop reads CASSSPSGTRIYEQYF. In DNA, the CDR3 is TGCGCCAGCAGCTCACCCTCCGGGACTAGAATTTACGAGCAGTACTTC.

V usage is TRBV7-8 and J usage is TRBJ1-2, with 7 bases fitting TRBD1. Trimming at V came to 5 bases and at J to 5 bases, leaving 11 bases not matched to a gene. CDR3 size: 15 residues. CDR1 and CDR2 (germline): SGHVS, FQNEAQ. CDR3 nucleotides: TGTGCCAGCAGCGCCCGGAGGGGACAGCCATATGGCTACACCTTC. Residues: CASSARRGQPYGYTF.

The chain joins TRBV18 to TRBJ2-3; 8 nucleotides line up with TRBD2. The CDR3 contains 17 residues. CDR1 is KGHSH, CDR2 LQKENI, per germline. V dropped 4 bases and J dropped 7; count of bases not matched to a gene: 16. Here the CDR3 DNA reads TGTGCCAGCTCACTCGGACTAGCTAATCCCTCGGGAAATACGCAGTATTTT. As protein: CASSLGLANPSGNTQYF.

This clone was seen just once. V is TRBV29-1 and J is TRBJ2-1, with a tentative D call TRBD1 (6 bases). CDR1 and CDR2 from the germline V gene are SQVTM and ANQGSEA. The V and J ends lost 7 bases and 10 bases respectively, with 11 bases between them. This CDR3 spans 10 amino acids. The CDR3 DNA reads as TGCAGCGGGACCGGGACAGAGCAGTTCTTC. Amino acids: CSGTGTEQFF.

The gene calls are TRBV6-6 and TRBJ2-7, with 14 bases lining up with TRBD2. Trimming removed 6 bases from V and 5 bases from J; junction bases left unmatched: 3. The CDR3 covers 14 residues. Germline V lookup: CDR1 MNHNY, CDR2 SVGAGI (reference sequence). CDR3: CASRGLAGVNEQYF. CDR3 nucleotide sequence: TGTGCCAGCAGGGGACTAGCGGGAGTCAACGAGCAGTACTTC.

This chain uses TRBV2 with TRBJ2-3; TRBD2 matches 11 bases. This CDR3 contains 17 residues. Germline lookup yields CDR1 SNHLY and CDR2 FYNNEI. J gave up 0 bases and V 6 bases, and 8 bases lay outside the gene matches. CDR3 sequence: CASRADRTSGSTDTQYF. For the CDR3, the DNA is TGTGCCAGCAGAGCCGATAGGACTAGCGGGAGCACAGATACGCAGTATTTT.

The chain employs TRBV5-1 and TRBJ1-3; D is perhaps TRBD1 (5 bases). The length of the CDR3 is 16 residues. Trimming pared 3 bases from V and 0 bases from J, leaving 13 bases between. CDR1 SGHRS and CDR2 YFSETQ come from the germline V gene. The CDR3 here is CASSSRQGGSGNTIYF. CDR3 coding DNA: TGCGCCAGCAGCTCAAGGCAGGGAGGCTCTGGAAACACCATATATTTT.

This clone was found a few times. The V gene is TRBV12-3 or TRBV12-4, the J gene TRBJ2-7; TRBD1 agrees at 8 bases. This CDR3 is 13 amino acids long. Losses at the gene ends were 3 bases for V and 4 bases for J; bases not matched to a gene: 2. This CDR3 is CASSFTGGYEQYF. Here the CDR3 DNA reads TGTGCCAGCAGTTTTACAGGGGGATACGAGCAGTACTTC.

The chain links TRBV6-2 or TRBV6-3 to TRBJ1-3; D possibly corresponds to TRBD1 (5 bases). Germline V lookup: CDR1 MNHEY, CDR2 SVGEGT. Trimming left V 0 bases short and J 5 bases short, with 8 bases between. The CDR3 has 14 residues. Here the CDR3 reads CASSYSQVRNTIYF. The CDR3 DNA follows: TGTGCCAGCAGTTACTCACAGGTCAGAAACACCATATATTTT.

Of note for this clone: This specimen includes other DNA sequences encoding the same CDR3. V is TRBV6-4 and J is TRBJ1-1; no clear D gene. Germline CDR1 is MRHNA and CDR2 is SNTAGT. This CDR3 comprises 13 residues. V was trimmed by 3 bases and J by 1 base, leaving 6 bases between them. The CDR3 DNA reads TGTGCCAGCAGTGATGGGCCGAACACTGAAGCTTTCTTT. This codes for CASSDGPNTEAFF.

This chain links TRBV5-1 with TRBJ1-4; 7 bases are shared with TRBD1. The germline V gene has CDR1 SGHRS and CDR2 YFSETQ. The CDR3 sequence is 15 residues long. After removal of 5 bases from V and 0 bases from J, the junction contained 4 bases not matched to a gene. The CDR3, as DNA: TGCGCCAGCAGGGGCCAGGGGGCAACTAATGAAAAACTGTTTTTT. It encodes CASRGQGATNEKLFF.

This clone showed up just once. This chain uses TRBV6-5 with TRBJ2-7; 12 nucleotides align to TRBD2. The germline V gene encodes CDR1 MNHEY and CDR2 SVGAGI. This CDR3 comprises 15 residues. The junction had 5 bases not matched to a gene; V was cut back by 2 bases and J by 6 bases. The CDR3 nucleotides are TGTGCCAGCAGTTACACGACTAGCGGGAGTCCCGAGCAGTACTTC. Its protein product is CASSYTTSGSPEQYF.